The clone carrying this TCR beta chain came up a few times. This specimen comes from a study of blood T cell repertoires in COVID-19. TCRdb's copy holds only in-frame clones and misses some; the assay was immunoSEQ multiplex PCR. Of about 89,000 clones detected, 70% to 80% appear once; the ten largest clones hold about half. The germline V gene has CDR1 MNHEY and CDR2 SVGAGI. V dropped 8 bases and J dropped 8; count of bases not matched to a gene: 10. The CDR3 sequence is 14 residues long. The genes are TRBV6-5 and TRBJ1-2; 11 nucleotides line up with TRBD1. The sequencing input was peripheral blood. This sequence was found in a human donor in a cohort sampled during active COVID-19. The CDR3 region has the DNA TGTGCCAGCGGGACAGGGGGAAATTTTAGGGGCTACACCTTC. Residues: CASGTGGNFRGYTF.